The clone carrying this T cell receptor beta chain showed up just a few times. Antigen unknown. The data were obtained in a study of T cell responses to AZD1222 COVID-19 vaccine. Study overall: Pooling was applied to second doses at about 4 or about 12 weeks.

General study points: Females outnumbered males among donors, who were mostly white British; clonal diversity was possibly underestimated. An increase in Spike-specific TCR breadth and depth was observed after two AZD1222 doses. At 160-218 and 743-854, vaccine-associated CD4 TCRs were dominant, and they spanned spike.

Germline CDR1 reads LNHDA; CDR2 reads SQIVND (reference sequence). V lost 0 bases to trimming and J lost 4 bases, with 19 bases between them. This CDR3 region has 19 residues. The method was immunoSEQ multiplex PCR; TCRdb's version includes in-frame clones alone and lacks a portion of them. The table has about 150,000 clones, about nine tenths seen once. This material consisted of peripheral blood, taken on day 0 of AZD1222 vaccination. The gene calls are TRBV19 and TRBJ1-6; a possible D gene is TRBD1 (5 bases). This clonotype was sampled from an adult in good health. CDR3 region: CASSIEGTPSPGYNSPLHF. The CDR3 nucleotides are TGTGCCAGTAGTATAGAAGGGACTCCTTCCCCGGGGTATAATTCACCCCTCCACTTT.